This TCR beta chain was documented in a study of OX40 agonist ivuxolimab in advanced cancers. CDR1 is SQVTM, CDR2 ANQGSEA, per germline. Between the trimmed V and J ends, which lost 5 bases and 3 bases, there was a span of 12 bases. CDR3 size: 13 residues. Sequencing used immunoSEQ multiplex PCR; TCRdb keeps in-frame clones, though not all of them. The data hold about 48,000 clones, with 81% observed a single time. This receptor was obtained from an adult with an advanced solid tumor such as melanoma, head and neck, liver or kidney cancer. The chain links TRBV29-1 to TRBJ2-3, with D hard to call. This specimen consisted of CD4+ or CD8+ T cells sorted from blood, obtained in a trial of the OX40 agonist ivuxolimab. In DNA, the CDR3 is TGCAGCGTTATCCCCTCTCGGACAGATACGCAGTATTTT. Its translation: CSVIPSRTDTQYF.